This T cell receptor beta chain was documented in a study of shared clonotypes between healthy human individuals. Whole-study findings and limits: Clonotypes shared by all four donors outscored non-shared clonotypes in generation probability.

Assay used: immunoSEQ multiplex PCR; TCRdb lists only in-frame clones, some missing. The sample carries under 650,000 clones, less than 96% recorded once. V was cut by 2 bases and J by 10 bases, with 9 bases left in between. Per the germline V gene, CDR1 is MNHNY and CDR2 is SVGAGI (reference sequence). The CDR3 runs 13 residues. To note about this clone: Its antigen is unidentified.

This receptor was identified in a woman aged 25 to 39 in good health. V and J are TRBV6-6 and TRBJ1-6; D call uncertain. The sequencing input was naive CD4+ T cells sorted from blood. The subset was: CD45RA+ positively selected. DNA of the CDR3: TGTGCCAGCAGTTACGGAGAAAGGTCACCCCTCCACTTT. It is translated as CASSYGERSPLHF.